Below are 9 T cell receptor beta chains sequenced from a single sample in a study of cytomegalovirus exposure and HLA in healthy donors (dated by TCRdb to the late 2010s). Libraries came from the immunoSEQ multiplex PCR assay. The multiplex PCR relied on a mix of 60 forward primers for TCR Vbeta segments and 13 reverse primers for TCR Jbeta segments. TCRdb stores this immuneACCESS table with in-frame sequences only. Part of the clones is absent; in the studies checked, under half of the shortfall reflects unresolved V genes, and no reason is known for the rest. This sample holds 150,000 to 160,000 clones; approximately 81% were observed only once. Less than 2.5% of the sample belongs to the ten largest clones. The sequenced material came from PBMCs. These receptors were taken from a woman aged 18-29 years in good health and CMV-seronegative.

V is TRBV6-1 and J is TRBJ2-1; TRBD1 aligns across 7 bases. V was pared by 0 bases and J by 2 bases, with 1 base of the junction left unmatched. This CDR3 is built from 15 residues. Germline assignment: CDR1 MNHNS and CDR2 SASEGT. CDR3: CASSEAGGAYNEQFF. DNA of the CDR3: TGTGCCAGCAGTGAAGCAGGGGGCGCCTACAATGAGCAGTTCTTC.

The chain is built from TRBV5-1 and TRBJ1-1; D not resolved. This CDR3 is built from 14 residues. V lost 2 bases, J lost 8 bases, and 16 bases lay in between. Germline assignment: CDR1 SGHRS and CDR2 YFSETQ. In DNA, the CDR3 is TGCGCCAGCAGCTTAGGCGGCCCCGAGAGGGAAGCTTTCTTT. This codes for CASSLGGPEREAFF.

The chain is built from TRBV2 and TRBJ2-6, with 8 bases aligning to TRBD1. The trim removed 7 bases at V and 2 bases at J, leaving 7 bases unmatched. CDR3 length: 16 residues. CDR1 is SNHLY and CDR2 is FYNNEI in the germline V gene. CDR3 loop: CASTAQGAAGANVLTF. CDR3 in DNA: TGTGCCAGCACGGCCCAGGGGGCGGCTGGGGCCAACGTCCTGACTTTC.

The chain combines TRBV30 with TRBJ1-1; 8 nucleotides match TRBD1. Germline-derived CDR1 and CDR2 are GTSNPN and SVGIG (reference sequence). The CDR3 is 14 amino acids. J lost 7 bases, V lost 0 bases, and 7 bases had no gene match. Written as DNA, the CDR3 is TGTGCCTGGAGTGTACCGGCAGGGGGCGGTGAAGCTTTCTTT. This translates into CAWSVPAGGGEAFF.

The V gene is TRBV5-1, the J gene TRBJ1-5; 8 nucleotides line up with TRBD1. This CDR3 region has 14 residues. The germline V gene has CDR1 SGHRS and CDR2 YFSETQ. After removal of 3 bases from V and 5 bases from J, the junction contained 4 bases not matched to a gene. The CDR3 sequence: CASSYGQGDQPQHF. CDR3 in DNA: TGCGCCAGCAGCTATGGACAGGGCGATCAGCCCCAGCATTTT.

This chain connects TRBV29-1 to TRBJ1-2; 9 bases agree with TRBD1. The junction had 5 bases not matched to a gene; V was cut back by 3 bases and J by 6 bases. Germline loops: CDR1 SQVTM, CDR2 ANQGSEA. The CDR3 consists of 13 residues. CDR3: CSVDRDRVDGYTF. CDR3 DNA sequence: TGCAGCGTTGACCGGGACAGGGTAGATGGCTACACCTTC.

The gene calls are TRBV9 and TRBJ2-7; 7 bases fit TRBD2. Germline loops: CDR1 SGDLS, CDR2 YYNGEE. The V segment lost 4 bases and the J segment 0 bases; nucleotides outside the gene matches: 7. The CDR3 has 15 residues. CDR3 nucleotides: TGTGCCAGCAGCCCCCAAGCGGGGAGCTCCTACGAGCAGTACTTC. Amino acids: CASSPQAGSSYEQYF.

The CDR3 here is CASTPGVAGWAQETQYF. The CDR3 region has the DNA TGTGCCAGCACTCCCGGAGTAGCGGGCTGGGCTCAAGAGACCCAGTACTTC. The chain couples TRBV28 to TRBJ2-5; 7 positions agree with TRBD2. The V gene end was trimmed by 7 bases and the J gene end by 2 bases; junction bases not matched to a gene: 16. The CDR3 runs 17 residues. Looked up from germline, CDR1 is MDHEN and CDR2 is SYDVKM.

The genes are TRBV18 and TRBJ2-3; D is unresolved. The V gene lost 0 bases and the J gene lost 4 bases, with 8 bases spanning the gap. The CDR3 spans 14 residues. Germline CDR1 KGHSH, CDR2 LQKENI. This chain's CDR3 is CASSPPLPADTQYF. The CDR3 DNA is TGTGCCAGCTCACCACCCCTACCGGCAGATACGCAGTATTTT.